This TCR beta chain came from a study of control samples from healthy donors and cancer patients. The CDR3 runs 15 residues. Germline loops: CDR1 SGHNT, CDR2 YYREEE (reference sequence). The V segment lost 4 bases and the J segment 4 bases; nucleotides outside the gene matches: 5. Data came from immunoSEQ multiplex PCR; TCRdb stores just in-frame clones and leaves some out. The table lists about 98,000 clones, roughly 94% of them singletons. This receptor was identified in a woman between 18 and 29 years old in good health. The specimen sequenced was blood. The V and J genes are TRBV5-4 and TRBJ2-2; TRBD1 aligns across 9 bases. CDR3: CASSVDRGVTGELFF. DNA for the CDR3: TGTGCCAGCAGCGTAGACAGGGGGGTCACCGGGGAGCTGTTTTTT.